This TCR beta chain originates from a study of graft-versus-host responses after intestinal transplantation (dated by TCRdb to the early 2020s). For context, the study as a whole: The transplants that recipients received were multivisceral, liver-intestinal, or isolated intestinal. To identify alloreactive clones, pre-transplant mixed lymphocyte reaction products were sequenced and compared with unstimulated pre-transplant donor and recipient T cells. The cohort enrolled approximately 24 intestinal transplant recipients, one of whom was a retransplant, and a few patients without pretransplant specimens were excluded. Donor T cell macrochimerism was defined as a peak of at least 4% donor T cells among recipient peripheral blood mononuclear cells. After intestinal transplantation, graft-versus-host and host-versus-graft alloreactive T cell clones were followed in the graft, circulation and bone marrow using bulk TCR-beta CDR3 sequencing. Rather than being sequenced by the commercial service, samples from a few later patients were sequenced in-house on an Illumina MiSeq and processed with MiXCR. All recipients received anti-thymocyte globulin induction followed by maintenance tacrolimus and steroids for 3 to 4 years.

Comments on this clone: Its antigen remains undetermined. The input lacks base qualities; no much larger clone sits a single base away.

Taken from cysteine to phenylalanine, the CDR3 has 14 residues. This entry keeps only the CDR3 DNA: 42 bases, framed from base 1. Trimming at the junction amounts to 4 bases on V and 5 bases on J, and the germline ends lie 11 bases apart. The germline V gene (reference sequence) provides CDR1 SGHAT and CDR2 FQDESV. Libraries were constructed by the immunoSEQ multiplex PCR assay. For most patients, genomic DNA was isolated using the Qiagen DNeasy Blood and Tissue Kit and was shipped frozen to Adaptive Biotechnologies for TCR sequencing. High-throughput TCR-beta CDR3 sequencing of genomic DNA from most patients was performed by Adaptive Biotechnologies. The paper's data handling went like this. TCR sequencing data for over 15 patients were retrieved from Adaptive's ImmunoSEQ software; three other patients were processed with MiXCR and VDJtools. To correct CD4 versus CD8 sorting errors, any sequence found in both subsets at a frequency ratio below 5:1 was removed. Because the origin of CDR3 nucleotide sequences shared between donor and recipient could not be assigned, those sequences were removed. At least 2-fold expansion over unstimulated cells and a minimum CFSE-low frequency of 0.002% (template counts) or 0.001% (read counts) were required for clones to be classified as alloreactive. A clone was considered mappable if detected in the sequenced pre-transplant spleen, lymph node, or MLR CFSE-low populations of the donor or recipient. The cumulative frequency of alloreactive clones was calculated as a percentage of all sequences, weighted by copy number. What TCRdb holds here is the immuneACCESS table cut down to in-frame rearrangements. Part of the clones is not present; checked against another copy, under half of the missing clones reflect an unresolved V gene, and the others are unexplained. V and J calls and clone size are copied from that table; D and trimming were computed from the DNA. Recorded for this sample are fewer than 80,000 clones; around nine tenths of them occurred a single time. Roughly 1.6% of the sample is in the top ten clones.

On the study overall, not on this receptor specifically: GvH clones were found in recipient bone marrow, and some of the GvH clones appeared earlier in ileal mucosa or blood, which is consistent with an intestinal mucosal origin. Early after transplant, peak levels of circulating GvH clones were found to be associated with declines in HvG clones. In patients with donor T cell macrochimerism, the allografts had high GvH to HvG T cell clonal ratios. The conclusions were limited by the relatively low number and heterogeneity of the intestinal transplant patients.

This sample's time point label indicates: cells obtained before transplantation from donor or recipient. CD3+CD4+ and CD3+CD8+ populations were FACS-sorted from unstimulated pre-transplant donor and recipient cells taken from spleen or lymph nodes. The sequencing here drew on unstimulated CD8+ T cells sorted from spleen or lymph node cells, taken before transplant. The rearrangement combines TRBV11-1 with TRBJ2-2; the D gene cannot be named for sure. The TCR comes from a human donor who was the organ donor for an intestinal transplant. The nucleotide sequence reads TGTGCCAGCAGCTCTGTGTACTGGACCGGGGAGCTGTTTTTT. Translated, it reads CASSSVYWTGELFF. The reference TRBV11-1 and TRBJ2-2 proteins fill in what lies around the CDR3, so the full variable domain reads EAEVAQSPRYKITEKSQAVAFWCDPISGHATLYWYRQILGQGPELLVQFQDESVVDDSQLPKDRFSAERLKGVDSTLKIQPAELGDSAMYLCASSSVYWTGELFFGEGSRLTVL.